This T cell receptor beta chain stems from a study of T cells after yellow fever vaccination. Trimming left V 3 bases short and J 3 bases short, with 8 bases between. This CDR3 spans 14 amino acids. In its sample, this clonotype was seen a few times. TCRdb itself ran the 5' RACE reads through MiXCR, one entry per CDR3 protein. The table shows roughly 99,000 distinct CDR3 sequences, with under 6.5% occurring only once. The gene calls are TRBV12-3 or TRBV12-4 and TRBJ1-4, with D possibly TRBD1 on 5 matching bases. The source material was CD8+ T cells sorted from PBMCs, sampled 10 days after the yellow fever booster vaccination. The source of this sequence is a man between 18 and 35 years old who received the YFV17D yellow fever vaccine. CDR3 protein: CASSFGTANEKLFF. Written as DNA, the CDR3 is TGTGCCAGCAGTTTCGGGACCGCTAATGAAAAACTGTTTTTT.